The present TCR beta chain was sequenced within a study of metastatic and nonmetastatic thyroid tumors. On the study more broadly: From malignant and benign thyroid patients, repertoires in blood and in tumor or nodule tissue were compared.

In its sample, this clone was seen many times. Germline V CDR1 and CDR2: LNHDA, SQIVND (reference sequence). The CDR3 contains 17 residues. Trimming stripped 2 bases from V and 1 base from J, with 15 bases between. The entire patient cohort was treatment-naive prior to thyroid surgery. TCRdb reanalyzed the PCR reads with MiXCR. Of approximately 23,000 clones in the sample, 23% were seen once. The chain combines TRBV19 with TRBJ1-3; possibly TRBD1 for D (6 bases). The material sequenced was blood. This receptor was identified in a male donor with papillary thyroid cancer or a benign thyroid nodule (not recorded which). Some clones in this sample may be carry-over from other donors' samples. Here the CDR3 reads CASSIQSGAVSGNTIYF. The CDR3 coding sequence is TGTGCCAGTAGTATACAGTCAGGGGCTGTATCTGGAAACACCATATATTTT.